The rows below give T cell receptor beta chains drawn from one sample of a study of blood T cells in healthy people across ages. Each CDR3 protein gets one entry after TCRdb re-called the 5' RACE reads with MiXCR. The data show around 2 million distinct CDR3 sequences, roughly two fifths seen once. Material for sequencing was blood. The source is a human donor in good health. Both conserved end residues are part of each CDR3. Each record gives: D gene, clone size, J gene, V gene, CDR3 protein, CDR3 DNA. D genes are given only for firm matches. Some rows have no size entry. The others give once, few or many, or a class for an expanded clone.

d_call: NA
clone_size: few
j_call: TRBJ1-2
v_call: TRBV15
cdr3_aa: CATSSPPRTDPYGYTF
cdr3_nt: TGTGCCACCAGCAGTCCCCCTAGGACGGATCCCTATGGCTACACCTTC

d_call: TRBD2
clone_size: NA
j_call: TRBJ2-3
v_call: TRBV4-1
cdr3_aa: CASSQEVGLADRTDTQYF
cdr3_nt: TGCGCCAGCAGCCAAGAGGTAGGACTAGCGGACCGCACAGATACGCAGTATTTT

d_call: NA
clone_size: few
j_call: TRBJ2-1
v_call: TRBV9
cdr3_aa: CASSVQAYNEQFF
cdr3_nt: TGTGCCAGCAGCGTTCAAGCCTACAATGAGCAGTTCTTC

d_call: NA
clone_size: NA
j_call: TRBJ2-3
v_call: TRBV5-1
cdr3_aa: CASSSPDGVSTDTQYF
cdr3_nt: TGCGCCAGCAGCTCCCCCGACGGGGTTAGCACAGATACGCAGTATTTT

d_call: TRBD1
clone_size: NA
j_call: TRBJ2-7
v_call: TRBV20-1
cdr3_aa: CSARGVQGGYEQYF
cdr3_nt: TGCAGTGCTAGAGGTGTACAGGGGGGCTACGAGCAGTACTTC

d_call: NA
clone_size: few
j_call: TRBJ1-5
v_call: TRBV7-8
cdr3_aa: CASRPSGPLPDYSNQPQHF
cdr3_nt: TGTGCCAGCAGACCTTCAGGGCCCTTGCCGGATTATAGCAATCAGCCCCAGCATTTT

d_call: NA
clone_size: NA
j_call: TRBJ1-2
v_call: TRBV29-1
cdr3_aa: CSVRPDAVYGYTF
cdr3_nt: TGCAGCGTACGACCGGACGCGGTCTATGGCTACACCTTC

d_call: TRBD1
clone_size: NA
j_call: TRBJ2-3
v_call: TRBV10-3
cdr3_aa: CAISESDRGFTDTQYF
cdr3_nt: TGTGCCATCAGTGAGTCAGACAGGGGATTCACAGATACGCAGTATTTT

d_call: NA
clone_size: NA
j_call: TRBJ2-3
v_call: TRBV24-1
cdr3_aa: CATSDPSGPGTDTQYF
cdr3_nt: TGTGCCACCAGTGACCCCAGCGGGCCCGGCACAGATACGCAGTATTTT

d_call: NA
clone_size: NA
j_call: TRBJ1-5
v_call: TRBV6-2/TRBV6-3
cdr3_aa: CASTDPGDQPQHF
cdr3_nt: TGTGCCAGCACTGACCCCGGGGATCAGCCCCAGCATTTT

d_call: NA
clone_size: NA
j_call: TRBJ2-5
v_call: TRBV7-9
cdr3_aa: CASSLGERVRQETQYF
cdr3_nt: TGTGCCAGCAGCTTAGGGGAACGGGTCAGACAAGAGACCCAGTACTTC

d_call: NA
clone_size: NA
j_call: TRBJ1-2
v_call: TRBV20-1
cdr3_aa: CSALGGVYGYTF
cdr3_nt: TGCAGTGCCCTAGGGGGGGTCTATGGCTACACCTTC

d_call: TRBD1
clone_size: NA
j_call: TRBJ1-5
v_call: TRBV12-3/TRBV12-4
cdr3_aa: CASSLQGQGSNQPQHF
cdr3_nt: TGTGCCAGCAGTTTACAGGGACAGGGGAGCAATCAGCCCCAGCATTTT

d_call: TRBD1
clone_size: NA
j_call: TRBJ2-7
v_call: TRBV20-1
cdr3_aa: CSVATGNPYEQYF
cdr3_nt: TGCAGTGTAGCGACAGGGAACCCCTACGAGCAGTACTTC

d_call: NA
clone_size: few
j_call: TRBJ1-2
v_call: TRBV10-2
cdr3_aa: CASSEGLAGGYGYTF
cdr3_nt: TGCGCCAGCAGTGAGGGGCTAGCCGGCGGCTATGGCTACACCTTC

d_call: NA
clone_size: many
j_call: TRBJ2-6
v_call: TRBV5-1
cdr3_aa: CASSLSGAGANVLTF
cdr3_nt: TGCGCCAGCAGCTTGTCAGGGGCCGGGGCCAACGTCCTGACTTTC

d_call: NA
clone_size: few
j_call: TRBJ1-4
v_call: TRBV5-6
cdr3_aa: CASSLERFNEKLFF
cdr3_nt: TGTGCCAGCAGCTTGGAACGGTTTAATGAAAAACTGTTTTTT

d_call: NA
clone_size: NA
j_call: TRBJ1-2
v_call: TRBV20-1
cdr3_aa: CSAVSGGDKYGYTF
cdr3_nt: TGCAGTGCCGTATCGGGGGGGGATAAATATGGCTACACCTTC

d_call: TRBD1
clone_size: few
j_call: TRBJ2-7
v_call: TRBV25-1
cdr3_aa: CASSRDREIYEQYF
cdr3_nt: TGTGCCAGCAGCCGGGACAGGGAAATCTACGAGCAGTACTTC

d_call: NA
clone_size: many
j_call: TRBJ2-5
v_call: TRBV29-1
cdr3_aa: CSVEDRGRTGQETQYF
cdr3_nt: TGCAGCGTTGAAGATAGGGGCCGTACAGGGCAAGAGACCCAGTACTTC

d_call: NA
clone_size: few
j_call: TRBJ2-5
v_call: TRBV4-3
cdr3_aa: CASSQTAGLETQYF
cdr3_nt: TGCGCCAGCAGCCAAACGGCGGGGCTAGAGACCCAGTACTTC

d_call: NA
clone_size: NA
j_call: TRBJ2-6
v_call: TRBV7-9
cdr3_aa: CASSLDPGRGANVLTF
cdr3_nt: TGTGCCAGCAGCTTAGATCCCGGGCGAGGGGCCAACGTCCTGACTTTC

d_call: NA
clone_size: few
j_call: TRBJ2-7
v_call: TRBV7-2
cdr3_aa: CASSLLTGPPTYEQYF
cdr3_nt: TGTGCCAGCAGCCTCCTGACAGGACCACCCACCTACGAGCAGTACTTC

d_call: NA
clone_size: NA
j_call: TRBJ2-1
v_call: TRBV5-1
cdr3_aa: CASSLEGQLSSYNEQFF
cdr3_nt: TGCGCCAGCAGCTTGGAGGGACAACTAAGCTCCTACAATGAGCAGTTCTTC

d_call: TRBD1
clone_size: NA
j_call: TRBJ2-1
v_call: TRBV10-3
cdr3_aa: CAISERGQTNNEQFF
cdr3_nt: TGTGCCATCAGTGAAAGGGGACAGACAAACAATGAGCAGTTCTTC

d_call: NA
clone_size: many
j_call: TRBJ1-4
v_call: TRBV28
cdr3_aa: CASSHGSFAEKLFF
cdr3_nt: TGTGCCAGCAGTCACGGGTCCTTCGCCGAAAAACTGTTTTTT

d_call: TRBD2
clone_size: few
j_call: TRBJ2-3
v_call: TRBV29-1
cdr3_aa: CSVAASGNTDTQYF
cdr3_nt: TGCAGCGTTGCGGCTAGCGGGAACACAGATACGCAGTATTTT

d_call: NA
clone_size: NA
j_call: TRBJ1-5
v_call: TRBV5-1
cdr3_aa: CASSLFQGQLSNQPQHF
cdr3_nt: TGCGCCAGCAGCTTGTTTCAGGGACAACTTAGCAATCAGCCCCAGCATTTT

d_call: TRBD1
clone_size: NA
j_call: TRBJ2-4
v_call: TRBV24-1
cdr3_aa: CATSDTGTGNPYGQYF
cdr3_nt: TGTGCCACCAGTGATACAGGGACAGGGAATCCCTACGGGCAGTACTTC

d_call: TRBD2
clone_size: NA
j_call: TRBJ2-7
v_call: TRBV9
cdr3_aa: CASSAGGATYEQYF
cdr3_nt: TGTGCCAGCAGCGCCGGGGGGGCCACCTACGAGCAGTACTTC

d_call: NA
clone_size: NA
j_call: TRBJ2-2
v_call: TRBV6-5
cdr3_aa: CASSYSQYTGELFF
cdr3_nt: TGTGCCAGCAGTTACTCCCAGTACACCGGGGAGCTGTTTTTT

d_call: TRBD1
clone_size: NA
j_call: TRBJ1-1
v_call: TRBV24-1
cdr3_aa: CATSDSGQGGTEAFF
cdr3_nt: TGTGCCACCAGTGATTCTGGACAGGGGGGAACTGAAGCTTTCTTT